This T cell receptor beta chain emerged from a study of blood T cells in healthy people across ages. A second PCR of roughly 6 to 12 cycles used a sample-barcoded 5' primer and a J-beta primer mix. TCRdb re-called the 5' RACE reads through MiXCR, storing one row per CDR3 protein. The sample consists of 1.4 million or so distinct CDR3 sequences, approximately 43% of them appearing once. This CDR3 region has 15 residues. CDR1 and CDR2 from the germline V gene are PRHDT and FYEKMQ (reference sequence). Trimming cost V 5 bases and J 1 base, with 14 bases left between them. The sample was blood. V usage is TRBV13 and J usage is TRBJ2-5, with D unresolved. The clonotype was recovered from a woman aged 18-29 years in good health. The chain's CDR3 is CASSPYQAPQETQYF. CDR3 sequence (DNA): TGTGCCAGCAGCCCCTACCAGGCCCCCCAAGAGACCCAGTACTTC.